This record looks at one TCR beta chain sequence and its context. Its antigen is currently unknown. The sample comes from a study of radiotherapy plus CTLA-4 blockade in lung cancer. Overall study results and limits: Per reports, early blood T cell clone dynamics, plus interferon-beta, forecast response most strongly. After treatment with radiotherapy plus ipilimumab, TCR clones that came from the tumor expanded in blood.

CDR1 SNHLY and CDR2 FYNNEI come from the germline V gene. CDR3 length: 15 residues. V was pared by 3 bases and J by 4 bases, with 5 bases of the junction left unmatched. Clones were read by immunoSEQ multiplex PCR, and TCRdb kept only the in-frame ones, dropping some. The table has over 85,000 clones, 65% to 75% seen once. The chain joins TRBV2 to TRBJ2-5, with 10 bases lining up with TRBD2. Sequencing used peripheral blood, obtained from a patient treated with radiotherapy plus ipilimumab. The clonotype comes from a human donor with non-small cell lung cancer who had a partial response to radiotherapy plus ipilimumab. Some clones in this sample may be carry-over from other donors' samples. The CDR3 loop reads CASSEKRGGGETQYF. The CDR3 region has the DNA TGTGCCAGCAGTGAGAAGCGGGGGGGCGGAGAGACCCAGTACTTC. The full variable domain, rest sourced from reference TRBV2 and TRBJ2-5, is EPEVTQTPSHQVTQMGQEVILRCVPISNHLYFYWYRQILGQKVEFLVSFYNNEISEKSEIFDDQFSVERPDGSNFTLKIRSTKLEDSAMYFCASSEKRGGGETQYFGPGTRLLVL.